Presented here are 17 T cell receptor beta chains from one specimen sequenced in a study of cytomegalovirus exposure and HLA in healthy donors (TCRdb year 2017). The library came from the immunoSEQ multiplex PCR assay. A mixture of 60 forward primers for TCR Vbeta segments and 13 reverse primers for TCR Jbeta segments was used in the multiplex PCR. TCRdb took this table from immuneACCESS and kept in-frame rearrangements with V and J called. Such tables lack part of the clones; where checked against another copy, unresolved V genes explain under half of the gap, and the rest is unexplained. The sample table holds around 150,000 clones, of which about 78% were seen once. The ten most abundant clones make up approximately 6.3% of the sample. The sequencing input was PBMCs. All receptors come from a man aged 35 to 55 in good health and CMV-seropositive.

V usage is TRBV28 and J usage is TRBJ2-5, with 13 positions matching TRBD2. Germline V gene lookup returns CDR1 MDHEN and CDR2 SYDVKM. This CDR3 has 16 amino acids. V shed 2 bases and J 3 bases; nucleotides not matched to a gene: 3. CDR3 amino acids: CASSLGTSGVKETQYF. CDR3 bases: TGTGCCAGCAGTTTAGGGACTAGCGGGGTTAAAGAGACCCAGTACTTC. The full variable domain, in which reference TRBV28 and TRBJ2-5 provide the parts outside the CDR3, is DVKVTQSSRYLVKRTGEKVFLECVQDMDHENMFWYRQDPGLGLRLIYFSYDVKMKEKGDIPEGYSVSREKKERFSLILESASTNQTSMYLCASSLGTSGVKETQYFGPGTRLLVL.

J is TRBJ2-7 and V is TRBV2; a possible D gene is TRBD2 (6 bases). The CDR3 covers 15 residues. V was pared by 3 bases and J by 2 bases, with 14 bases between. CDR1 is SNHLY and CDR2 is FYNNEI in the germline V gene. DNA of the CDR3: TGTGCCAGCAGTGAGATTTGGACTATCCCCTACGAGCAGTACTTC. Encoded protein: CASSEIWTIPYEQYF.

The chain couples TRBV6-1 to TRBJ2-1; 7 bases align to TRBD2. CDR1 and CDR2 from the germline V gene are MNHNS and SASEGT. The CDR3 totals 12 residues. V shed 5 bases and J 7 bases; nucleotides not matched to a gene: 2. CDR3 sequence (DNA): TGTGCCAGCAGTCTGCGGGGGAATGAGCAGTTCTTC. Encoded protein: CASSLRGNEQFF.

The V gene is TRBV19, the J gene TRBJ1-1; 11 positions match TRBD1. The length of the CDR3 is 16 residues. Per the germline V gene, CDR1 is LNHDA and CDR2 is SQIVND (reference sequence). The V segment lost 3 bases and the J segment 10 bases; nucleotides outside the gene matches: 13. CDR3 coding DNA: TGTGCCAGTAGTATGAGGACAGGGGGCGACCCTAGGAGAGCTTTCTTT. Amino acid sequence: CASSMRTGGDPRRAFF.

The J gene is TRBJ1-3, the V gene TRBV5-6; no clear D gene. Germline assignment: CDR1 SGHDT and CDR2 YYEEEE. With 1 base removed from V and 0 bases from J, the gap between germline ends came to 8 bases. This CDR3 contains 15 residues. The CDR3 nucleotides are TGTGCCAGCAGCTTGAATCAGGTCTCTGGAAACACCATATATTTT. It is translated as CASSLNQVSGNTIYF.

The CDR3 DNA follows: TGCGCCAGCAGCCAAGACGCCAGCGGGGGTCGGGAAGAGACCCAGTACTTC. Translated: CASSQDASGGREETQYF. The V gene is TRBV4-1, the J gene TRBJ2-5, with 8 bases lining up with TRBD2. With V trimmed by 0 bases and J by 3 bases, 9 bases remained unmatched. Germline lookup yields CDR1 MGHRA and CDR2 YSYEKL. The CDR3 covers 17 residues.

This clone has just a few counts. The rearrangement links TRBV15 to TRBJ1-5, with D possibly matching TRBD1 (6 bases). The CDR3 length is 16 residues. V dropped 1 base and J dropped 0 bases, with 10 bases sitting between them. The germline CDR1 and CDR2 sequences are LNHNV and YYDKDF (reference sequence). CDR3 sequence: CATSRAAGVSNQPQHF. The CDR3 DNA reads as TGTGCCACCAGCAGAGCCGCAGGGGTTAGCAATCAGCCCCAGCATTTT.

V is TRBV2 and J is TRBJ1-4; 8 bases agree with TRBD1. The V and J ends lost 0 bases and 5 bases, in that order; junction bases with no gene match: 5. Germline loops: CDR1 SNHLY, CDR2 FYNNEI. CDR3 length: 16 amino acids. The CDR3 DNA is TGTGCCAGCAGTGAAGCAAAAAGACAGGGGAATGAAAAACTGTTTTTT. Amino acid sequence: CASSEAKRQGNEKLFF.

The chain uses TRBV7-2 and TRBJ2-7; a weak D match, TRBD1 (7 bases). This CDR3 comprises 14 residues. V lost 7 bases and J 0 bases, leaving 13 bases between the germline ends. CDR1 and CDR2 (germline): SGHTA, FQGNSA. CDR3 protein: CASTRQGGSYEQYF. The CDR3 nucleotides are TGTGCCAGCACCCGCCAGGGGGGCTCCTACGAGCAGTACTTC.

The chain links TRBV25-1 to TRBJ2-7; TRBD1 matches at 10 bases. In germline, CDR1 is MGHDK, CDR2 SYGVNS. The V and J ends lost 1 base and 2 bases, in that order; junction bases with no gene match: 8. The CDR3 has 17 amino acids. Written as DNA, the CDR3 is TGTGCCAGCAGTGAATCTACGAGACAGGGGGCCACCTACGAGCAGTACTTC. It codes for CASSESTRQGATYEQYF.

J is TRBJ1-2 and V is TRBV12-2; the D segment call TRBD1 is taken from the table without a DNA check. TRBV12-2 counts as a pseudogene. The CDR3 spans 13 residues. Written as DNA, the CDR3 is TGTGCAAGTCGCACGGGACAGAAATATGGCTACACCTTC. Protein product: CASRTGQKYGYTF.

The chain couples TRBV28 to TRBJ1-1; no firm D call. Germline CDR1 reads MDHEN; CDR2 reads SYDVKM. CDR3 length: 11 residues. V gave up 7 bases and J gave up 9 bases, with 12 bases separating them. The CDR3, as DNA: TGTGCCAGCACCCACCTCGGTCAAGCTTTCTTT. Its translation is CASTHLGQAFF.

This clone was counted once. The rearrangement joins TRBV7-2 to TRBJ2-1, with D unclear. With 1 base removed from V and 8 bases from J, the gap between germline ends came to 15 bases. CDR1 and CDR2 from the germline V gene are SGHTA and FQGNSA. The CDR3 runs 15 residues. CDR3 bases: TGTGCCAGCAGCTTAGGAAGCAGACGAGGCGATGAGCAGTTCTTC. It encodes CASSLGSRRGDEQFF.

The chain recombines TRBV19 with TRBJ1-2; no definite D call. Germline assignment: CDR1 LNHDA and CDR2 SQIVND (reference sequence). The CDR3 is made up of 14 amino acids. The V end was cut by 7 bases, the J end by 0 bases, with 12 bases between. The CDR3 loop is CASTSGIANYGYTF. In nucleotides, the CDR3 is TGTGCCAGTACATCCGGGATAGCTAACTATGGCTACACCTTC.

This clone appeared a few times. J is TRBJ1-2 and V is TRBV7-8, with 12 bases that match TRBD1. Germline V CDR1 and CDR2: SGHVS, FQNEAQ. V shed 4 bases and J 4 bases; nucleotides not matched to a gene: 4. The CDR3 is made up of 15 amino acids. CDR3 amino acids: CASSSGQGARYGYTF. In DNA, the CDR3 is TGTGCCAGCAGCTCGGGACAGGGGGCGCGCTATGGCTACACCTTC.

This chain links TRBV6-6 with TRBJ1-1; no firm D call. Germline V gene data show CDR1 as MNHNY and CDR2 as SVGAGI (reference sequence). The ends were cut back, 0 bases at V and 3 bases at J, with 11 bases in the middle. The CDR3 totals 15 residues. DNA of the CDR3: TGTGCCAGCAGTTACTCGGCTACGAGGGACACTGAAGCTTTCTTT. Its protein is CASSYSATRDTEAFF.

The V and J genes are TRBV5-1 and TRBJ1-1; D is possibly TRBD1 (6 bases). The CDR3 consists of 15 residues. With 2 bases removed from V and 0 bases from J, the gap between germline ends came to 11 bases. The V gene's germline CDR1 is SGHRS and CDR2 YFSETQ. DNA for the CDR3: TGCGCCAGCAGCTTACAGGGCTTGGTGAACACTGAAGCTTTCTTT. Protein: CASSLQGLVNTEAFF.